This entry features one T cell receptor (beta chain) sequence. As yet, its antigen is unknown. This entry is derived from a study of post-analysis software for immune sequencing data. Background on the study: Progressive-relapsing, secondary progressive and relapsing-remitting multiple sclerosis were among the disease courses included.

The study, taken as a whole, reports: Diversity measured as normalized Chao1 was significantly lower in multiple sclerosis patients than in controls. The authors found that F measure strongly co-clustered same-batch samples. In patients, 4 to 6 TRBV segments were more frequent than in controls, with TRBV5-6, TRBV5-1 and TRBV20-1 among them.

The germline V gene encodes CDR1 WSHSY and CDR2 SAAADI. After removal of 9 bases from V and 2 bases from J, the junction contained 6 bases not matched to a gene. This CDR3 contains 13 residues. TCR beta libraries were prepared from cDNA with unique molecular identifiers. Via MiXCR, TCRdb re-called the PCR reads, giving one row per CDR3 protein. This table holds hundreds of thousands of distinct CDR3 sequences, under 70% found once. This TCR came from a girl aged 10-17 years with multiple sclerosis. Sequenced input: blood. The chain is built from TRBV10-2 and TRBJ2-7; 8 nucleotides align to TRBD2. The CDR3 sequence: CASAGLVAYEQYF. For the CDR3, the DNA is TGCGCCAGTGCGGGACTAGTGGCCTACGAGCAGTACTTC.